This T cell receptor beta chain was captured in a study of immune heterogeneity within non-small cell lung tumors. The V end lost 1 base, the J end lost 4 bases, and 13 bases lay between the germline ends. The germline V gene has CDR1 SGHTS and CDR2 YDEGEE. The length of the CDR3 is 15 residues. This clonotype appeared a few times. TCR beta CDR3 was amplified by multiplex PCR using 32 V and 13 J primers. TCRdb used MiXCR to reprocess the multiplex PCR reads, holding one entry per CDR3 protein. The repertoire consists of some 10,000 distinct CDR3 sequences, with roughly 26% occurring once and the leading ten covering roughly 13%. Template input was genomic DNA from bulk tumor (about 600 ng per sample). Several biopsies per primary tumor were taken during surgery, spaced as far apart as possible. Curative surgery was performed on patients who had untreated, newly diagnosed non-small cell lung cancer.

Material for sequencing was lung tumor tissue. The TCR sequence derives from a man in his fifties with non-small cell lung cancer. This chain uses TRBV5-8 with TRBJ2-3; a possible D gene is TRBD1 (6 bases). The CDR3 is CASSLSPRGADTQYF. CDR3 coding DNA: TGTGCCAGCAGCTTGTCCCCCAGGGGTGCAGATACGCAGTATTTT.